A single sample is the source of the 7 T cell receptor beta chains below, sequenced in a study of molecular identifiers for immune sequencing clone quantification. TCRdb ran MiXCR on the PCR reads and lists one entry per CDR3 protein. Of more than 250,000 distinct CDR3 sequences in the sample, over 20% were seen once. The source material was naive CD8+ T cells from blood, with Jurkat cell RNA spiked in. Stated subset: FACS-sorted CD8+CD4-CCR7+CD45RA+ naive T cells. The receptor source for this set is a human donor in good health. Some libraries in this study had Jurkat cell RNA spiked in.

This clonotype was found many times. J is TRBJ2-5 and V is TRBV7-9; no reliable D call. Per germline, CDR1 SEHNR and CDR2 FQNEAQ (reference sequence). The ends were cut back, 5 bases at V and 2 bases at J, with 12 bases in the middle. The CDR3 is 14 amino acids. CDR3 residues: CASSPQALQETQYF. The CDR3, as DNA: TGTGCCAGCAGCCCCCAGGCCTTACAAGAGACCCAGTACTTC.

This clonotype showed up many times. The CDR3 DNA follows: TGCAGCGTTGTATTCCCGCAGGGCCAGTACTTC. As protein: CSVVFPQGQYF. This chain joins TRBV29-1 and TRBJ2-5; possibly TRBD1 for D (5 bases). The CDR3 runs 11 residues. Trimming removed 4 bases from V and 10 bases from J, with 13 bases in between. In germline, CDR1 is SQVTM, CDR2 ANQGSEA.

In this sample, this clonotype turned up many times. The chain combines TRBV4-1 with TRBJ2-7, with D maybe TRBD1 (5 bases). CDR3 length: 13 residues. V shed 1 base and J shed 5 bases, with 9 bases lying between them. The germline V gene encodes CDR1 MGHRA and CDR2 YSYEKL. CDR3: CASSQGQGHEQYF. CDR3 bases: TGCGCCAGCAGCCAAGGTCAGGGCCACGAGCAGTACTTC.

Concerning this clonotype: A read error is possible here, since a much larger clone lies one base away. The chain couples TRBV27 to TRBJ1-5; D is undetermined. Germline V gene data show CDR1 as MNHEY and CDR2 as SMNVEV (reference sequence). The CDR3 is made up of 13 amino acids. CDR3 sequence reads: CASSLSTRQPQNF. The CDR3 DNA reads as TGTGCCAGCAGTTTATCGACGAGGCAGCCCCAGAATTTT.

As to this clonotype: A much bigger clone sits one base away, suggesting this may be a read error. The chain recombines TRBV20-1 with TRBJ1-1; TRBD1 is a possible D gene (5 bases). Germline lookup yields CDR1 DFQATT and CDR2 SNEGSKA (reference sequence). CDR3 length: 15 amino acids. Deletions cut 3 bases from V and 8 bases from J, with 22 bases between. The CDR3 coding sequence is TGCAGTGCTAGCATCCACGACGTCGACCCAGGGGAAGCTTTCTTT. Its translation: CSASIHDVDPGEAFF.

Worth noting for this clonotype: A much larger clone lies a single base off, so this may be a read error. The rearrangement links TRBV7-9 to TRBJ2-5; weak D call: TRBD1 (5 bases). This CDR3 has 15 residues. CDR1 and CDR2 (germline): SEHNR, FQNEAQ (reference sequence). As DNA, the CDR3 is TGTGCCAGCAGCCTACCCCAGGGATTTCAAGAGACCCAGTGCTTC. Protein: CASSLPQGFQETQCF.

Turning to this clonotype: Since a much larger clone is just one base distant, this may be a read error. The V gene is TRBV7-6, the J gene TRBJ1-1, with 10 positions matching TRBD1. This CDR3 comprises 15 residues. From germline, CDR1 is SGHVS and CDR2 FNYEAQ. This CDR3 is CAGSPGQGVGDEAFF. The CDR3 nucleotides are TGTGCCGGCAGCCCCGGACAGGGGGTGGGTGATGAAGCTTTCTTT. The whole variable domain, remainder taken from reference TRBV7-6 and TRBJ1-1, is GAGVSQSPRYKVTKRGQDVALRCDPISGHVSLYWYRQALGQGPEFLTYFNYEAQQDKSGLPNDRFSAERPEGSISTLTIQRTEQRDSAMYRCAGSPGQGVGDEAFFGQGTRLTVV.